These 3 T cell receptor beta chains originate from one sample sequenced in a study of T cell responses to AZD1222 COVID-19 vaccine. Repertoires were generated with immunoSEQ multiplex PCR, while TCRdb's copy carries only in-frame clones and drops some. In the table there are some 150,000 clones, approximately 87% of which are singletons. The specimen comprised peripheral blood, sampled on day 0 of MenACWY control vaccination. These receptors originate from an adult in good health.

The chain couples TRBV28 to TRBJ2-3; 11 bases are shared with TRBD1. With V trimmed by 3 bases and J by 3 bases, 2 bases remained unmatched. Looked up from germline, CDR1 is MDHEN and CDR2 is SYDVKM. This CDR3 has 15 residues. The CDR3 DNA reads as TGTGCCAGCAGTTTGGACAGGGGGCGGACAGATACGCAGTATTTT. This gives the protein CASSLDRGRTDTQYF.

Only one count was recorded for this clone. The chain combines TRBV4-1 with TRBJ2-5; unclear D gene. V lost 0 bases and J 2 bases, leaving 13 bases between the germline ends. CDR1 MGHRA and CDR2 YSYEKL come from the germline V gene. This CDR3 is built from 16 residues. CDR3 nucleotides: TGCGCCAGCAGCCAAGATATAGGGCATACACAAGAGACCCAGTACTTC. It specifies CASSQDIGHTQETQYF.

The chain recombines TRBV24-1 with TRBJ1-1; 10 bases align to TRBD1. Germline values: CDR1 KGHDR, CDR2 SFDVKD. V lost 3 bases, J lost 5 bases, and 20 bases stayed unmatched. The CDR3 has 20 residues. CDR3 loop: CATSDGRRQGASEVGTEAFF. The DNA of the CDR3 is TGTGCCACCAGTGATGGTAGGAGACAGGGGGCGTCAGAGGTGGGGACTGAAGCTTTCTTT.